This T cell receptor (beta chain) was identified during a study of spatial heterogeneity in lung cancer. Study-level background: Sequence detection consistently recorded a greater number of beta-chain than alpha-chain sequences. Points from the study as a whole: Expanded tumor TCRs that were ubiquitous appeared in blood more at resection than follow-up.

Time point: sample taken at primary tumor resection. In each case, whole RNA from tumor, nontumor lung or frozen PBMC was sequenced unsorted. The donor group consisted of approximately 77 patients who had untreated, early-stage non-small cell lung cancer. TCRdb passed the 5' RACE reads through MiXCR, listing each CDR3 protein once. The sample records 36,000 or so distinct CDR3 sequences, 5.2% being singletons. This CDR3 is built from 13 residues. Germline V gene sequence: CDR1 MNHEY, CDR2 SMNVEV (reference sequence). Trimming removed 10 bases at V and 5 bases at J, with 16 bases between. In this sample, this clonotype turned up many times. Its antigen remains unknown.

This sequence was found in a female donor with early-stage non-small cell lung cancer. The sequences come from PBMCs, collected at surgery. The chain has TRBV27 and TRBJ2-3; D is uncertain. CDR3 bases: TGTGCCACGGTGCGCATTTTAAGAGATACGCAGTATTTT. Translation gives CATVRILRDTQYF.